This passage covers 28 T cell receptor beta chains from one sample sequenced in a study of T cells after yellow fever vaccination. TCRdb redid the calling of the 5' RACE reads with MiXCR, one entry per CDR3 protein. The data contain 450,000 to 550,000 distinct CDR3 sequences, less than 25% of them singletons. This material consisted of PBMCs, taken roughly 23 days after the first yellow fever vaccination. All receptors derive from a man between 18 and 29 years old who received the YFV17D yellow fever vaccine.

This clonotype has more than one count but fewer than ten. The chain has TRBV6-2 or TRBV6-3 and TRBJ2-7, with D unclear. V was cut by 4 bases and J by 4 bases, with 17 bases left in between. The CDR3 contains 15 residues. Germline values: CDR1 MNHEY, CDR2 SVGEGT. The CDR3 is CASSSTLPSSYEQYV. CDR3 DNA sequence: TGTGCCAGCAGTTCGACTCTACCCTCGTCGTACGAGCAGTACGTC.

The chain carries TRBV11-2 and TRBJ1-2, with 7 bases fitting TRBD1. V lost 1 base, J lost 8 bases, and 7 bases stayed unmatched. This CDR3 spans 14 amino acids. CDR1 and CDR2 from the germline V gene are SGHAT and FQNNGV. This CDR3 is CASSLVGQDWGYTF. Written as DNA, the CDR3 is TGTGCCAGCAGCTTAGTAGGACAGGACTGGGGCTACACCTTC.

The chain recombines TRBV4-3 with TRBJ1-1, with 7 bases lining up with TRBD1. The germline CDR1 and CDR2 sequences are LGHNA and YSLEER. This CDR3 has 17 residues. Germline trimming cut 0 bases from V and 1 base from J; bases unmatched to any gene: 8. CDR3 sequence: CASSQEIRDRANTEAFF. The CDR3 coding sequence is TGCGCCAGCAGCCAAGAAATCCGAGACAGGGCGAACACTGAAGCTTTCTTT.

The chain uses TRBV28 and TRBJ1-2, with D uncertain. V dropped 4 bases and J dropped 5 bases, with 8 bases sitting between them. This CDR3 has 12 amino acids. Germline assignment: CDR1 MDHEN and CDR2 SYDVKM. The CDR3 sequence is CASSWERYGYTF. In nucleotides, the CDR3 is TGTGCCAGCAGTTGGGAACGGTATGGCTACACCTTC.

The rearrangement links TRBV6-1 to TRBJ2-5; the D gene is possibly TRBD2 (6 bases). Germline loops: CDR1 MNHNS, CDR2 SASEGT. The CDR3 loop spans 13 amino acids. The V and J ends lost 4 bases and 4 bases respectively, with 10 bases between them. CDR3 amino acids: CASSVAGSETQYF. The CDR3 nucleotides are TGTGCCAGCAGTGTCGCGGGATCAGAGACCCAGTACTTC.

This chain uses TRBV12-3 or TRBV12-4 with TRBJ1-1, with no clear D. With 5 bases removed from V and 1 base from J, the gap between germline ends came to 11 bases. The CDR3 spans 14 residues. CDR3 sequence: CASSRSWGNTEAFF. The CDR3 DNA reads as TGTGCCAGCAGTCGGAGCTGGGGGAACACTGAAGCTTTCTTT.

This chain links TRBV10-3 with TRBJ1-3, with a possible D match to TRBD1 (6 bases). Trimming stripped 3 bases from V and 4 bases from J, with 22 bases between. This CDR3 is built from 18 residues. The V gene's germline CDR1 is ENHRY and CDR2 SYGVKD. Here the CDR3 reads CAISDTSPSGQRGNTIYF. CDR3 nucleotide sequence: TGTGCCATCAGTGACACGAGTCCTTCTGGACAGAGAGGAAACACCATATATTTT.

The rearrangement joins TRBV25-1 to TRBJ2-1; the D call may be TRBD1 or TRBD2 (5 bases each). The CDR3 runs to 15 residues. The germline gives CDR1 MGHDK, CDR2 SYGVNS. The V gene lost 2 bases and the J gene lost 6 bases, with 14 bases spanning the gap. The CDR3 loop is CASSESGAGGNEQFF. The CDR3 region has the DNA TGTGCCAGCAGTGAAAGTGGGGCTGGGGGCAATGAGCAGTTCTTC.

V and J are TRBV27 and TRBJ2-7; TRBD1 might be the D (5 bases). CDR1 is MNHEY and CDR2 is SMNVEV in the germline V gene (reference sequence). V was clipped by 5 bases and J by 2 bases, with 10 bases between them. The CDR3 consists of 13 residues. CDR3: CASSPTATYEQYV. The CDR3 region has the DNA TGTGCCAGCAGTCCGACAGCTACCTACGAGCAGTACGTC.

Concerning this clonotype: A much larger clone differs by one base, so this may be a read error. The J gene is TRBJ1-1, the V gene TRBV7-2; D unclear. CDR3 length: 13 residues. V was trimmed by 4 bases and J by 4 bases, leaving 10 bases between them. The germline gives CDR1 SGHTA, CDR2 FQGNSA. CDR3 sequence: CASSSGMITEAFF. The CDR3 bases are TGTGCCAGCAGCTCCGGGATGATCACTGAAGCTTTCTTT.

This clonotype turned up a few times. The chain carries TRBV6-5 and TRBJ1-6, with D possibly being TRBD1 (6 bases). Germline-derived CDR1 and CDR2 are MNHEY and SVGAGI. Trimming pared 4 bases from V and 9 bases from J, leaving 19 bases between. The CDR3 has 16 residues. Written as DNA, the CDR3 is TGTGCCAGCAGTTGGGAAATCAACAGGGAACGTTCACCCCTCCACTTT. Protein: CASSWEINRERSPLHF.

This clonotype was seen a handful of times. The J gene is TRBJ2-3, the V gene TRBV5-1; no firm D call. Germline CDR1 reads SGHRS; CDR2 reads YFSETQ. The CDR3 covers 16 residues. V lost 5 bases and J lost 1, with 17 bases in between. The CDR3 DNA reads TGCGCCAGCAGTCAGAGGAGTATAGTGGGCACAGATACGCAGTATTTT. Its translation: CASSQRSIVGTDTQYF.

The CDR3 DNA reads TGTGCCAGCAGTCCCCTTAGGAGCGGGGGCACAGATACGCAGTATTTT. This encodes CASSPLRSGGTDTQYF. The chain links TRBV6-1 to TRBJ2-3, with 7 positions matching TRBD2. The germline V gene has CDR1 MNHNS and CDR2 SASEGT. The V and J ends lost 5 bases and 1 base, in that order; junction bases with no gene match: 9. CDR3 length equals 16 residues.

V and J are TRBV7-9 and TRBJ1-6, with no clear D. This CDR3 has 14 residues. Germline CDR1 SEHNR, CDR2 FQNEAQ (reference sequence). V gave up 0 bases and J gave up 4 bases, with 4 bases separating them. As DNA, the CDR3 is TGTGCCAGCAGCTTAGCGCTTTATAATTCACCCCTCCACTTT. Encoded protein: CASSLALYNSPLHF.

This clonotype was seen only a few times. This sequence joins TRBV6-2 or TRBV6-3 and TRBJ2-1; D is perhaps TRBD2 (6 bases). The V and J ends lost 2 bases and 0 bases respectively, with 17 bases between them. The CDR3 consists of 18 residues. Germline values: CDR1 MNHEY, CDR2 SVGEGT. The CDR3 here is CASSYPPRGSRSYNEQFF. Written as DNA, the CDR3 is TGTGCCAGCAGTTACCCACCGCGGGGCAGCCGCTCCTACAATGAGCAGTTCTTC.

The chain carries TRBV9 and TRBJ2-7; 8 positions match TRBD1. V lost 0 bases to trimming and J lost 3 bases; unmatched junction nucleotides: 2. Germline CDR1 is SGDLS and CDR2 is YYNGEE. This CDR3 has 14 amino acids. The CDR3 reads CASSVAGQGYEQYF. The CDR3 DNA reads as TGTGCCAGCAGCGTAGCAGGACAGGGCTACGAGCAGTACTTC.

The chain recombines TRBV27 with TRBJ2-3; the match to TRBD2 covers 11 bases. This CDR3 contains 14 residues. CDR1 is MNHEY and CDR2 is SMNVEV in the germline V gene (reference sequence). Trimming at V came to 8 bases and at J to 4 bases, leaving 5 bases not matched to a gene. For the CDR3, the DNA is TGTGCCAGCCGTAGCGGGGGGGCTTCAGATACGCAGTATTTT. Translating gives CASRSGGASDTQYF.

The chain combines TRBV5-1 with TRBJ2-5; D gene ambiguous. Germline V gene lookup returns CDR1 SGHRS and CDR2 YFSETQ. V was shortened by 3 bases and J by 0 bases, with 18 bases between the two germline ends. This CDR3 has 17 amino acids. Here the CDR3 DNA reads TGCGCCAGCAGCTGGATTCCAGGTGCCCGGGACCAAGAGACCCAGTACTTC. It codes for CASSWIPGARDQETQYF.

This clonotype was recorded a few times. An end of the junction does not agree with germline; a read error may underlie this. This chain joins TRBV10-3 and TRBJ1-4, with a tentative D call TRBD1 (6 bases). CDR3 length equals 16 residues. The germline CDR1 and CDR2 sequences are ENHRY and SYGVKD. The CDR3 loop reads CAISEGGYGTDEKLFF. CDR3 nucleotides: TGTGCCATCAGTGAAGGGGGTTACGGAACTGATGAAAAACTGTTTTTT.

The table lists this clonotype with a few counts. This chain uses TRBV29-1 with TRBJ2-1, with D unresolved. The CDR3 has 13 amino acids. Per germline, CDR1 SQVTM and CDR2 ANQGSEA. Trimming took 1 base from V and 5 from J, leaving 9 bases between them. The CDR3 loop reads CSVEGHGNNEQFF. DNA of the CDR3: TGCAGCGTTGAAGGTCACGGAAACAATGAGCAGTTCTTC.

The chain combines TRBV12-3 or TRBV12-4 with TRBJ1-1; D is unresolved. The CDR3 spans 10 residues. V lost 7 bases and J 7 bases, leaving 7 bases between the germline ends. The CDR3 loop is CASTLGEAFF. CDR3 sequence (DNA): TGTGCCAGCACACTCGGTGAAGCTTTCTTT.

The chain uses TRBV7-8 and TRBJ2-3; 11 bases match TRBD2. The CDR3 is 15 residues long. The V gene end was trimmed by 5 bases and the J gene end by 5 bases; junction bases not matched to a gene: 6. Germline loops: CDR1 SGHVS, CDR2 FQNEAQ. The CDR3 protein is CASSATGTSGDTQYF. DNA for the CDR3: TGTGCCAGCAGCGCTACCGGGACTAGCGGAGATACGCAGTATTTT.

V gene TRBV7-6 combines with J gene TRBJ2-1; no clear D gene. The CDR3 is 16 amino acids. V was shortened by 3 bases and J by 3 bases, with 15 bases between the two germline ends. CDR1 SGHVS and CDR2 FNYEAQ come from the germline V gene. The CDR3 sequence: CASSLGSRRYYNEQFF. The CDR3 DNA reads as TGTGCCAGCAGCTTGGGGTCGCGACGGTACTACAATGAGCAGTTCTTC.

The genes are TRBV9 and TRBJ2-6; D remains unclear. CDR3 length: 13 residues. V was shortened by 4 bases and J by 3 bases, with 5 bases between the two germline ends. In germline, CDR1 is SGDLS, CDR2 YYNGEE. CDR3 sequence reads: CASSPIGANVLTF. The CDR3 DNA reads as TGTGCCAGCAGCCCGATTGGGGCCAACGTCCTGACTTTC.

This chain links TRBV5-1 with TRBJ1-3, with unresolved D. V shed 1 base and J shed 0 bases, with 11 bases lying between them. The CDR3 contains 16 residues. The germline V gene has CDR1 SGHRS and CDR2 YFSETQ. The CDR3 DNA sequence: TGCGCCAGCAGCTTGTCCCCGTCAGTCTCTGGAAACACCATATATTTT. Amino acids: CASSLSPSVSGNTIYF.

This clonotype was found many times. The rearrangement joins TRBV7-3 to TRBJ2-3; possibly TRBD2 for D (6 bases). CDR1 and CDR2 from the germline V gene are SGHTA and FQGTGA. V was trimmed by 2 bases and J by 0 bases, leaving 6 bases between them. This CDR3 has 14 amino acids. DNA of the CDR3: TGTGCCAGCAGCTTAGGGACTAGCACAGATACGCAGTATTTT. Its translation: CASSLGTSTDTQYF.

This chain joins TRBV9 and TRBJ2-3; 11 bases line up with TRBD2. Germline values: CDR1 SGDLS, CDR2 YYNGEE. V lost 4 bases to trimming and J lost 9 bases; unmatched junction nucleotides: 13. This CDR3 region has 16 residues. CDR3 region: CASSSGLAGPRGTQYF. CDR3 bases: TGTGCCAGCAGCTCTGGACTAGCGGGCCCTCGGGGCACGCAGTATTTT.

This clonotype was counted ten times or more. CDR3 bases: TGTGCCAGCAGTTACTCGGCCCCTAGCGGGGTATACAATGAGCAGTTCTTC. Translating it yields CASSYSAPSGVYNEQFF. The genes are TRBV6-2 or TRBV6-3 and TRBJ2-1; 9 nucleotides align to TRBD2. The CDR3 has 17 amino acids. The germline V gene has CDR1 MNHEY and CDR2 SVGEGT. The V segment lost 0 bases and the J segment 4 bases; nucleotides outside the gene matches: 7.